The TCR beta chain under discussion was sequenced for a study of T cell repertoires in cytomegalovirus infection. Notes on the study in general: Clonotype analysis showed dominance of the ex vivo response by HLA-C-restricted CMV-specific TCR beta clonotypes.

The table lists this clonotype with many counts. The antigen remains unidentified. Via MiXCR, TCRdb re-called the reads, giving one row per CDR3 protein. Among about 210,000 distinct CDR3 sequences listed, 6% to 8% were seen once. The specimen sequenced was PBMCs. This clonotype was obtained from a human donor in good health (CMV status not recorded). Some clones in this sample may be carry-over from other donors' samples.

The DNA for the CDR3 is TGTGCCAGCAGAGTAAGCTCCTACGAGCAGTACTTC. This encodes CASRVSSYEQYF. The chain joins TRBV6-2 or TRBV6-3 to TRBJ2-7; D is unresolved. This CDR3 is 12 amino acids long. Deletions cut 6 bases from V and 0 bases from J, with 6 bases between. Per germline, CDR1 MNHEY and CDR2 SVGEGT.